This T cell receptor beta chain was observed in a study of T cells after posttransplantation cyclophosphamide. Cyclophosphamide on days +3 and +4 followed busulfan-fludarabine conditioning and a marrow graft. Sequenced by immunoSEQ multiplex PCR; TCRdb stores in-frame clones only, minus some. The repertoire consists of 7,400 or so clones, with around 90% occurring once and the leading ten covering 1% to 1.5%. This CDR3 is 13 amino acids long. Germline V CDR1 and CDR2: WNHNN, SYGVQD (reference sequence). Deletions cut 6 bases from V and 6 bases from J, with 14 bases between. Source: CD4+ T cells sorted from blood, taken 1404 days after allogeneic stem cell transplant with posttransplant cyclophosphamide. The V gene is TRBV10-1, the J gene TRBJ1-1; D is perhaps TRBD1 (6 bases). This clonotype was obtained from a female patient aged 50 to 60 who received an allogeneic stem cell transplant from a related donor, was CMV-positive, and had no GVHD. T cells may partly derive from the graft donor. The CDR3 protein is CASREDRMAEAFF. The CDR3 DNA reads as TGCGCCAGCAGGGAAGACAGGATGGCTGAAGCTTTCTTT.